This TCR beta chain emerged from a study of OX40 agonist ivuxolimab in advanced cancers. Study details: Under the entry rules, prior anti-PD-1, anti-PD-L1 or anti-CTLA-4 therapy was allowed, and 40% had some.

Method: immunoSEQ multiplex PCR; TCRdb's copy keeps in-frame clones and lacks some. The sample lists approximately 76,000 clones, around 94% seen once, with around 10% in the top ten. Per the germline V gene, CDR1 is SQVTM and CDR2 is ANQGSEA. The CDR3 runs 13 residues. V lost 4 bases to trimming and J lost 0 bases, with 7 bases between them. The chain joins TRBV29-1 to TRBJ2-1, with D perhaps TRBD1 (5 bases). The material was CD4+ or CD8+ T cells sorted from blood, obtained in a trial of the OX40 agonist ivuxolimab. This clonotype was sampled from an adult with an advanced solid tumor such as melanoma, head and neck, liver or kidney cancer. The CDR3 sequence is CSVAQDSYNEQFF. CDR3 in DNA: TGCAGCGTTGCACAGGACTCCTACAATGAGCAGTTCTTC.